The clone carrying this T cell receptor (beta chain) is categorized as medium-sized. Its target is not known. The sample belongs to a study of read filtering for tumor transcriptome and immune sequencing. Looking at the study overall: By R-ISS, stages I, II and III held approximately 8, 17 and 7 patients. Study-level points and caveats: Even smaller IR-seq throughput identified most shared clonotypes.

V gave up 2 bases and J gave up 8 bases, with 16 bases separating them. This CDR3 comprises 15 residues. From germline, CDR1 is SEHNR and CDR2 FQNEAQ (reference sequence). The library was built from around 0.4 ug RNA with molecular barcoded adaptors for alpha/delta and beta/gamma chains. TCRdb fed the reads into MiXCR, producing one record per CDR3 protein. The sample lists under 150,000 distinct CDR3 sequences, around 14% occurring once. J is TRBJ2-1 and V is TRBV7-9; perhaps TRBD2 as D (6 bases). Sequencing was carried out using a population of CD138-negative cells sorted from bone marrow. This TCR was recovered from a donor aged 40 or over with multiple myeloma. CDR3 coding DNA: TGTGCCAGCAGCTTATCGGGAGTGAGGTCAGATGAGCAGTTCTTC. Translating it yields CASSLSGVRSDEQFF.